The T cell receptor beta chain described here comes from a study of metastatic and nonmetastatic thyroid tumors. Whole-study context: It was across blood and tumor or nodule tissue from malignant and benign thyroid patients that repertoires were compared. Study-level results: It was reported that TCR beta diversity was significantly higher in malignant thyroid tumors than benign nodules, in blood and tumor.

Germline CDR1 is SGHTA and CDR2 is FQGTGA. This CDR3 region has 13 residues. V shed 1 base and J shed 6 bases, with 9 bases lying between them. In the original workflow: CDR3 was compared across clinicopathological groups, and the resulting differences were used to build a distant-metastasis classifier for papillary thyroid cancer. From the PCR reads, TCRdb re-called clones with MiXCR. The V and J calls were not made by the authors but by TCRdb's processing. The table includes over 15,000 clones, 3% to 4% detected once. Remarks on this clone: As yet, its antigen is unknown.

Not a single patient had been given any form of treatment at any point before undergoing thyroid surgery. The TCR originated in a female donor with papillary thyroid cancer or a benign thyroid nodule (not recorded which). Some clones in this sample may be carry-over from other donors' samples. Sequenced sample: tumor tissue. The chain recombines TRBV7-3 with TRBJ1-1; D perhaps matches TRBD1 (5 bases). Here the CDR3 reads CASSLRQSSEAFF. CDR3 bases: TGTGCCAGCAGCTTAAGACAGAGCTCTGAAGCTTTCTTT.